This record concerns one T cell receptor (beta chain) sequence. Germline CDR1 and CDR2: SGHTA and FQGTGA. The V and J ends lost 5 bases and 8 bases, in that order; junction bases with no gene match: 12. The CDR3 consists of 15 residues. Assay used: immunoSEQ multiplex PCR; TCRdb lists only in-frame clones, some missing. This sample has under 2.5 million clones; 80% to 95% occur once, and the top ten carry 0.3% to 0.4%. This sample is part of a study of shared clonotypes between healthy human individuals. Material: naive CD4+ T cells from PBMCs. Indicated subset: CD45RA+ positively selected. The rearrangement joins TRBV7-3 to TRBJ2-1; 7 bases map to TRBD1. This sequence was found in a man younger than 30 in good health. Some clones in this sample may be carry-over from other donors' samples. CDR3 bases: TGTGCCAGCAGCCGAAATCCAACAGGGGCACATGAGCAGTTCTTC. Its protein product is CASSRNPTGAHEQFF.